Listed below are T cell receptor beta chains from one sample, sequenced in a study of blood T cell repertoires in COVID-19. Some clones are missing from TCRdb's copy, which holds only in-frame ones; the method was immunoSEQ multiplex PCR. The sample holds roughly 380,000 clones, approximately 89% seen once. The sample taken for sequencing was peripheral blood. These TCRs come from a woman aged 55-69 years with COVID-19, enrolled during active disease. Both conserved end residues are part of each CDR3. A D gene is named only where the DNA matches it firmly. The size of a clone is reported for some rows only, either as once, few or many, or as a class for expanded clones.

v_call: TRBV25-1; d_call: NA; j_call: TRBJ1-2; clone_size: NA; cdr3_nt: TGTGCCAGCTCTTGGACTGGACTTGGCTACACCTTC; cdr3_aa: CASSWTGLGYTF
v_call: TRBV3-1/TRBV3-2; d_call: NA; j_call: TRBJ1-1; clone_size: NA; cdr3_nt: TGTGCCAGCAGCCAAGATTCAGCGTTTCAAGCTTTCTTT; cdr3_aa: CASSQDSAFQAFF
v_call: TRBV6-8; d_call: TRBD1; j_call: TRBJ2-2; clone_size: NA; cdr3_nt: TGTGCCAGCAACCTACCGCCCCGGGACAGGGGTTCCGGGGAGCTGTTTTTT; cdr3_aa: CASNLPPRDRGSGELFF
v_call: TRBV19; d_call: NA; j_call: TRBJ2-1; clone_size: NA; cdr3_nt: TGTGCCAGTAGTTTTCCCAGTAGCGGACGTGGCAATGAGCAGTTCTTC; cdr3_aa: CASSFPSSGRGNEQFF
v_call: TRBV5-1; d_call: TRBD2; j_call: TRBJ2-7; clone_size: NA; cdr3_nt: TGCGCCAGCAGCTTGTGGACTAGCGGGGGGAAGAACGAGCAGTACTTC; cdr3_aa: CASSLWTSGGKNEQYF
v_call: TRBV7-3; d_call: TRBD2; j_call: TRBJ2-5; clone_size: NA; cdr3_nt: TGTGCCAGCAGCTTAAGACCACGCAGGAGCGGGGGGGTTCGGGAGACCCAGTACTTC; cdr3_aa: CASSLRPRRSGGVRETQYF
v_call: TRBV29-1; d_call: NA; j_call: TRBJ1-1; clone_size: NA; cdr3_nt: TGCAGCGTCGCCACATCAGGGGTGGGTGAAGCTTTCTTT; cdr3_aa: CSVATSGVGEAFF
v_call: TRBV4-1; d_call: TRBD2; j_call: TRBJ2-5; clone_size: NA; cdr3_nt: TGCGCCAGCAGCCAACTAGCGGGGGGGCGGGAGACCCAGTACTTC; cdr3_aa: CASSQLAGGRETQYF
v_call: TRBV6-1; d_call: NA; j_call: TRBJ1-5; clone_size: NA; cdr3_nt: TGTGCCAGCAGTGAGGAGGAGTTTAGCAATCAGCCCCAGCATTTT; cdr3_aa: CASSEEEFSNQPQHF
v_call: TRBV29-1; d_call: NA; j_call: TRBJ2-6; clone_size: NA; cdr3_nt: TGCAGCGCGCTAAAGTCTGGGGCCAACGTCCTGACTTTC; cdr3_aa: CSALKSGANVLTF
v_call: TRBV28; d_call: TRBD2; j_call: TRBJ2-2; clone_size: NA; cdr3_nt: TGTGCCAGCAGCCCGGGGGGGTTAACCGGGGAGCTGTTTTTT; cdr3_aa: CASSPGGLTGELFF
v_call: TRBV7-2; d_call: TRBD1; j_call: TRBJ1-5; clone_size: few; cdr3_nt: TGTGCCAGCAGCCCCGAGGCGAGCAGGGGGTCGCAGCCCCAGCATTTT; cdr3_aa: CASSPEASRGSQPQHF
v_call: TRBV7-6; d_call: NA; j_call: TRBJ2-1; clone_size: NA; cdr3_nt: TGTGCCAGCAGCTTATTGGGGACAAACAATGGGCAGTTCTTC; cdr3_aa: CASSLLGTNNGQFF
v_call: TRBV6-5; d_call: NA; j_call: TRBJ1-6; clone_size: NA; cdr3_nt: TGTGCCAGCAGTTACTCGACAAATAATTCACCCCTCCACTTT; cdr3_aa: CASSYSTNNSPLHF
v_call: TRBV21-1; d_call: NA; j_call: TRBJ1-1; clone_size: NA; cdr3_nt: TGTGCCAGCAGCAAAGTCCACTACACGGGAGCTTTCTTT; cdr3_aa: CASSKVHYTGAFF
v_call: TRBV24-1; d_call: NA; j_call: TRBJ2-3; clone_size: NA; cdr3_nt: TGTGCCACCAGTGATATTTTCAGGGGGGCAGATACGCAGTATTTT; cdr3_aa: CATSDIFRGADTQYF
v_call: TRBV12-3/TRBV12-4; d_call: NA; j_call: TRBJ2-7; clone_size: NA; cdr3_nt: TGTGCCAGCAGTTTTTCCAGATACTACGAGCAGTACTTC; cdr3_aa: CASSFSRYYEQYF
v_call: TRBV5-1; d_call: TRBD2; j_call: TRBJ2-3; clone_size: NA; cdr3_nt: TGCGCCAGCAGCTTTGGAAGAAGCGGGGGGTCAGATACGCAGTATTTT; cdr3_aa: CASSFGRSGGSDTQYF
v_call: TRBV6-2/TRBV6-3; d_call: TRBD1; j_call: TRBJ1-5; clone_size: NA; cdr3_nt: TGTGCCAGCAGCCGACAGGGACGGGGTAGCAATCAGCCCCAGCATTTT; cdr3_aa: CASSRQGRGSNQPQHF